This T cell receptor (beta chain) originates from a study of CD8 T cells in ankylosing spondylitis. Broader study findings: Several highly homologous variants made up a TCR beta motif that seemed to typify ankylosing spondylitis blood. Matched synovial fluid from ankylosing spondylitis patients was reported to be enriched for disease-linked clones.

Trimming at V came to 0 bases and at J to 2 bases, leaving 6 bases not matched to a gene. Germline loops: CDR1 SGHRS, CDR2 YFSETQ. This CDR3 region has 16 residues. To note about this clonotype: Antigen specificity is unknown.

Using its own MiXCR run on the 5' RACE reads, TCRdb lists one record per CDR3 protein. The data contain some 330,000 distinct CDR3 sequences, approximately 8% of them seen just once; the ten biggest clones take up roughly 15%. Sequenced: blood, either unsorted or a sorted T cell fraction (not recorded which). The chain uses TRBV5-1 and TRBJ2-3; 7 bases line up with TRBD2. This receptor was identified in a male donor with ankylosing spondylitis. As DNA, the CDR3 is TGCGCCAGCAGCTTGGACGGGGGAGGGGTCACAGATACGCAGTATTTT. This translates into CASSLDGGGVTDTQYF.